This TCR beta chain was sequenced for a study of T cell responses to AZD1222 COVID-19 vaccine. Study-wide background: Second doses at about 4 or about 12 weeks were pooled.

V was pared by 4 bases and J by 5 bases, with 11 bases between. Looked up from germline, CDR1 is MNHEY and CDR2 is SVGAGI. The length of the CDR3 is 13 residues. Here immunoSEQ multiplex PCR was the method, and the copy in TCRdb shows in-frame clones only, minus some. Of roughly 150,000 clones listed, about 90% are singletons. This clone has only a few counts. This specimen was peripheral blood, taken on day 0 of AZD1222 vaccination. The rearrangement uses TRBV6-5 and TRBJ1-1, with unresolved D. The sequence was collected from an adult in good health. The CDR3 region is CASSWGVGTEAFF. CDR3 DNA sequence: TGTGCCAGCAGTTGGGGTGTGGGAACTGAAGCTTTCTTT.